This T cell receptor beta chain comes out of a study of molecular identifiers for immune sequencing clone quantification. Study information: Replicates partitioned RNA from roughly 21,000 or 96,000 naive CD8 cells into five parts, sequencing four.

Whole-study results and caveats: Spiked Jurkat TCR RNA from one cell was reportedly detectable among roughly 910,000 naive cells. Clone sizes that are highly expanded could be underestimated when identical TCR molecules share a barcode.

Per the germline V gene, CDR1 is SGHRS and CDR2 is YFSETQ. Trimming removed 4 bases at V and 4 bases at J, with 11 bases between. The CDR3 loop spans 13 amino acids. As for this clonotype: The antigen is unknown.

TCRdb independently ran MiXCR on the PCR reads; one entry per CDR3 protein. The sample includes some 680,000 distinct CDR3 sequences, less than 30% seen only once; the top ten take 0.6% to 0.9%. The source of this sequence is a human donor in good health. Some libraries in this study had Jurkat cell RNA spiked in. V is TRBV5-1 and J is TRBJ1-1; tentatively, D is TRBD1 (6 bases). Source material: naive CD8+ T cells from blood, with Jurkat cell RNA spiked in. The subset is: FACS-sorted CD8+CD4-CCR7+CD45RA+ naive T cells. The CDR3 loop reads CASSTHRVTEAFF. In DNA form, the CDR3 reads TGCGCCAGCAGCACTCACAGGGTCACTGAAGCTTTCTTT.